This T cell receptor beta chain was sequenced for a study of shared clonotypes between healthy human individuals. Libraries were prepared by immunoSEQ multiplex PCR; TCRdb keeps only in-frame clonotypes and omits some of them. The sample has around 2.5 million clones; roughly 93% are singletons. Germline CDR1 is SEHNR and CDR2 is FQNEAQ (reference sequence). The CDR3 runs to 13 residues. Trimming left V 2 bases short and J 3 bases short, with 8 bases between. Free of recent acute infections or vaccinations, the donors were healthy HIV-negative adults. Points from the study as a whole: Inspection by rarefaction showed sorted-subset sequencing to be incomplete despite large depth. Blood was the sole source, and tissue repertoires probably differ.

Turning to this clone: Its antigen is as yet unknown.

Sequenced input: naive CD4+ T cells from PBMCs. Subset given: CD45RA+ positively selected. This TCR came from a man aged 18 to 30 in good health. Some clones in this sample may be carry-over from other donors' samples. V gene TRBV7-9 combines with J gene TRBJ2-7; D is uncertain. CDR3 nucleotides: TGTGCCAGCAGCTTATTTTTTGGCTACGAGCAGTACTTC. Amino acids: CASSLFFGYEQYF.